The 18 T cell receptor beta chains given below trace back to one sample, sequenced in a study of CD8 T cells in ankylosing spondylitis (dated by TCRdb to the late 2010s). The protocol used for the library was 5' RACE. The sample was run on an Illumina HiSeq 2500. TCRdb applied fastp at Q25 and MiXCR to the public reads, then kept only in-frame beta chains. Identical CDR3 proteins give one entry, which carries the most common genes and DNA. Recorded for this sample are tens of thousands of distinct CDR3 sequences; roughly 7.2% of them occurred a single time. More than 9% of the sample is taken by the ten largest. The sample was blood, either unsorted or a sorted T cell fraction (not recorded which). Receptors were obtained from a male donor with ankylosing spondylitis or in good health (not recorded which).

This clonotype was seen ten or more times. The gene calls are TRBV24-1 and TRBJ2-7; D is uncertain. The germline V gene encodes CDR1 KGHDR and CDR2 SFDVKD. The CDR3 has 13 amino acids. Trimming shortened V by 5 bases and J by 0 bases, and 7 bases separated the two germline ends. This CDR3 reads CATSAGSSYEQYF. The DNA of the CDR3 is TGTGCCACCAGTGCAGGAAGCTCCTACGAGCAGTACTTC.

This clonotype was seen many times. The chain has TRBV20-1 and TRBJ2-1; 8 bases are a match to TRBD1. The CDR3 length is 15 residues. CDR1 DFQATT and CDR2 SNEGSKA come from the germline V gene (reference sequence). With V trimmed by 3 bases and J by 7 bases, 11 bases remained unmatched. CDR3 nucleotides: TGCAGTGCTAGGTCATCCCCAGGGGGCTTTAATGAGCAGTTCTTC. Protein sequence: CSARSSPGGFNEQFF.

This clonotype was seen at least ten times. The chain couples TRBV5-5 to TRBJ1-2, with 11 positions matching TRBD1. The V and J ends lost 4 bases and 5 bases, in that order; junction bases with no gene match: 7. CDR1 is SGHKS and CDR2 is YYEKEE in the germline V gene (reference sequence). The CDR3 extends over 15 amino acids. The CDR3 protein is CASSPGQGAQYGYTF. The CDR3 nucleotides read TGTGCCAGCAGCCCAGGACAGGGGGCGCAGTATGGCTACACCTTC.

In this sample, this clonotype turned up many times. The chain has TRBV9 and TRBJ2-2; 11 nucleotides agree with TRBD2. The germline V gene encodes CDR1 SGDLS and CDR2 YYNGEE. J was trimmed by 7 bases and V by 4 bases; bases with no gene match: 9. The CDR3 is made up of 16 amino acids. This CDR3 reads CASSTHSGRADGELFF. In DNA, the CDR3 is TGTGCCAGCAGCACCCATAGCGGGAGGGCCGACGGGGAGCTGTTTTTT. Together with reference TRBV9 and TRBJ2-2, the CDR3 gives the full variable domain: DSGVTQTPKHLITATGQRVTLRCSPRSGDLSVYWYQQSLDQGLQFLIQYYNGEERAKGNILERFSAQQFPDLHSELNLSSLELGDSALYFCASSTHSGRADGELFFGEGSRLTVL.

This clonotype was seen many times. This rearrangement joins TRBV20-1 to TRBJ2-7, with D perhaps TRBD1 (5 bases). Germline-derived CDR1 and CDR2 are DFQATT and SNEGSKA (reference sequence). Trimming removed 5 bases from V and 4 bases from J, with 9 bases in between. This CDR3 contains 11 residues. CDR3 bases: TGCAGTGCTGTTCAGGGTTACGAGCAGTACTTC. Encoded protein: CSAVQGYEQYF.

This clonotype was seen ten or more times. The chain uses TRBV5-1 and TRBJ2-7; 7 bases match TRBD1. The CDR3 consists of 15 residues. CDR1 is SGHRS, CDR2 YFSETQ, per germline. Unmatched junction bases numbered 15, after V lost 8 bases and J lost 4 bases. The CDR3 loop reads CASSEVTGVGYEQYF. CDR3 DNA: TGCGCCAGTTCCGAGGTCACAGGGGTGGGGTACGAGCAGTACTTC.

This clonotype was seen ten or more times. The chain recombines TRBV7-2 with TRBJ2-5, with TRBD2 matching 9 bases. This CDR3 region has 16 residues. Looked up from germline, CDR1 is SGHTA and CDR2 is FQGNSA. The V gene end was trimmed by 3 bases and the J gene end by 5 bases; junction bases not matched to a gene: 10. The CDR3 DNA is TGTGCCAGCAGCTTTTTCTTTGCGGGAGGGCGGGAGACCCAGTACTTC. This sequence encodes CASSFFFAGGRETQYF.

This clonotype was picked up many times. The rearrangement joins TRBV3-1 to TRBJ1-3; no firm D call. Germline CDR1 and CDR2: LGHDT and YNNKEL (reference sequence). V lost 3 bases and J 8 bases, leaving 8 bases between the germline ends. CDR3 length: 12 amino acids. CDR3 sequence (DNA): TGTGCCAGCAGCCAGCGGGCGGACACCATATATTTT. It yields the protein CASSQRADTIYF.

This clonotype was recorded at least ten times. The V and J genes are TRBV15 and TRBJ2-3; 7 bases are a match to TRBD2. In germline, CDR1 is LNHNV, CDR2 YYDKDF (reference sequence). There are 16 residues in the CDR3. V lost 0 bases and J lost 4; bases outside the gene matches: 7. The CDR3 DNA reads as TGTGCCACCAGCAGAGATTGGTTCGGGAGGTCAGATACGCAGTATTTT. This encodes CATSRDWFGRSDTQYF. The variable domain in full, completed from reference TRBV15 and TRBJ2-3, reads DAMVIQNPRYQVTQFGKPVTLSCSQTLNHNVMYWYQQKSSQAPKLLFHYYDKDFNNEADTPDNFQSRRPNTSFCFLDIRSPGLGDTAMYLCATSRDWFGRSDTQYFGPGTRLTVL.

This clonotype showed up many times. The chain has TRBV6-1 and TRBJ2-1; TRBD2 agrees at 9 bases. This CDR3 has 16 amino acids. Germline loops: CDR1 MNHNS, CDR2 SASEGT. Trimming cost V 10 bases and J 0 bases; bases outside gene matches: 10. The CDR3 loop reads CATLAGSGSSYNEQFF. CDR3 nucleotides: TGTGCCACCCTGGCGGGTAGCGGGAGCTCCTACAATGAGCAGTTCTTC.

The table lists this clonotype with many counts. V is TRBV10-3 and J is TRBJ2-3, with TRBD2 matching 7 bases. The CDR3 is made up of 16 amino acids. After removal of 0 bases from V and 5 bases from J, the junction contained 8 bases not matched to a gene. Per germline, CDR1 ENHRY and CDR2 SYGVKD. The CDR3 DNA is TGTGCCATCAGTGAGTCTCACCGGGAGGCAGAAGATACGCAGTATTTT. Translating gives CAISESHREAEDTQYF.

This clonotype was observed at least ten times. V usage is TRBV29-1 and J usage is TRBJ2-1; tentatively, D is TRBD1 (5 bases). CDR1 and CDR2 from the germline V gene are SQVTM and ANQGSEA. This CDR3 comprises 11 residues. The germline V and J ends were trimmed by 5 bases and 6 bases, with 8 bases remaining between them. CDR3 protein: CSVQGANEQFF. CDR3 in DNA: TGCAGCGTTCAAGGGGCCAATGAGCAGTTCTTC.

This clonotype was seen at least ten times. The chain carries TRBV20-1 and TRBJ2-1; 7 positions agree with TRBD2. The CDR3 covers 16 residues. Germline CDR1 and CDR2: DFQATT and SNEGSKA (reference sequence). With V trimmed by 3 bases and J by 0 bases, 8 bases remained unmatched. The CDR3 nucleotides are TGCAGTGCTAGGGGAAGCGGGGTGAGCTCCTACAATGAGCAGTTCTTC. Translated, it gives CSARGSGVSSYNEQFF.

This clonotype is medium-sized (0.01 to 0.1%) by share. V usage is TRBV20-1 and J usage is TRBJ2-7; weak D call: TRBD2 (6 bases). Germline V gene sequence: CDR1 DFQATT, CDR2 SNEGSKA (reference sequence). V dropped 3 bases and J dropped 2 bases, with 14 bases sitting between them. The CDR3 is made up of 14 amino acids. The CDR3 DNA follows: TGCAGTGCTAGCGGGACTTCGGATACCTACGAGCAGTACTTC. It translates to CSASGTSDTYEQYF.

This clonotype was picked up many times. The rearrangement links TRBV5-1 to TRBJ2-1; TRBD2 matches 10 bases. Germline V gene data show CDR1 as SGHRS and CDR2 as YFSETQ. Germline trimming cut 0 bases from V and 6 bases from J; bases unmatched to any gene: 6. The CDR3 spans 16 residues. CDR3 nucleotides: TGCGCCAGCAGCTTGGAGGGGACTAGCGAGTTCAATGAGCAGTTCTTC. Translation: CASSLEGTSEFNEQFF.

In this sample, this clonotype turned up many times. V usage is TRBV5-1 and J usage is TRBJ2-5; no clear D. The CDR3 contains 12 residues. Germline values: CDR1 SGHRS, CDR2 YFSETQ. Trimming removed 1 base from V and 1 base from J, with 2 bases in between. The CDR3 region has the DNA TGCGCCAGCAGCTTGCCCCAAGAGACCCAGTACTTC. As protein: CASSLPQETQYF. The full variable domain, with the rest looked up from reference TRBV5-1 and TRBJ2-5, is KAGVTQTPRYLIKTRGQQVTLSCSPISGHRSVSWYQQTPGQGLQFLFEYFSETQRNKGNFPGRFSGRQFSNSRSEMNVSTLELGDSALYLCASSLPQETQYFGPGTRLLVL.

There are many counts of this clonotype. CDR3: CASSQTPTGELFF. For the CDR3, the DNA is TGTGCCAGCAGCCAAACTCCAACCGGGGAGCTGTTTTTT. The rearrangement joins TRBV3-1 to TRBJ2-2; no definite D call. V gave up 2 bases and J gave up 5 bases, with 6 bases separating them. CDR1 is LGHDT, CDR2 YNNKEL, per germline (reference sequence). The CDR3 covers 13 residues. Full variable domain (remainder filled in from reference TRBV3-1 and TRBJ2-2): DTAVSQTPKYLVTQMGNDKSIKCEQNLGHDTMYWYKQDSKKFLKIMFSYNNKELIINETVPNRFSPKSPDKAHLNLHINSLELGDSAVYFCASSQTPTGELFFGEGSRLTVL.

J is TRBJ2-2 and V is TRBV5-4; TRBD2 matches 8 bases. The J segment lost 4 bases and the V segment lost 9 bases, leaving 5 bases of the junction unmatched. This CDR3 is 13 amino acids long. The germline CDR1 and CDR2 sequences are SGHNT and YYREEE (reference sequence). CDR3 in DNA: TGTGCCAACAGGCGGGAGGCCACCGGGGAGCTGTTTTTT. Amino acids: CANRREATGELFF.